This record looks at one TCR beta chain sequence and its context. This CDR3 is built from 16 residues. The V gene lost 4 bases and the J gene lost 6 bases, with 22 bases spanning the gap. Germline V CDR1 and CDR2: SGHNT, YYREEE (reference sequence). This entry is derived from a study of blood T cell repertoires in COVID-19. Study in general: There were acute and convalescent COVID-19 samples, and they came from the United States, Italy and Spain. Sources were T cells, B-cell-depleted T cells, or PBMCs; the material itself was cDNA or gDNA.

As originally analysed: Estimation of nucleated cell counts was performed using reference gene primer amplification. The data were produced by immunoSEQ multiplex PCR, yet TCRdb's version contains in-frame clones alone and is incomplete. V, J and clone size reflect that table, while D and trimming were determined from the DNA. The sample has more than 90,000 clones; around 87% are singletons. The origin of this receptor is a human donor in a cohort sampled during active COVID-19. Sequencing was done on a sample of peripheral blood. This sequence joins TRBV5-4 and TRBJ1-2, with D perhaps matching TRBD1 (6 bases). The CDR3 here is CASSPFYARGADGYTF. In DNA form, the CDR3 reads TGTGCCAGCAGCCCCTTCTACGCACGGGGGGCGGATGGCTACACCTTC.